A selection of T cell receptor beta chains follows, all from one sample in a study of blood T cell repertoires in COVID-19. The method was immunoSEQ multiplex PCR; TCRdb's version includes in-frame clones alone and lacks a portion of them. The repertoire holds approximately 170,000 clones, 70% to 90% seen once, with roughly 7.7% in the top ten. The sequenced material came from peripheral blood. The source is a man in his forties who had recovered from COVID-19. Each CDR3 is given with its conserved first and last residue. The order of the fields is clone size, D gene, J gene, V gene, CDR3 DNA, CDR3 protein. D genes are given only for firm matches. Not every row has a clone size; where given, it reads once, few, many or a size class.

clone size: few
D gene: TRBD2
J gene: TRBJ2-7
V gene: TRBV7-8
CDR3 DNA: TGTGCCAGCAGCCCCTATGGTGGGGGGGACTTCTACGAGCAGTACTTC
CDR3 protein: CASSPYGGGDFYEQYF

clone size: NA
D gene: TRBD2
J gene: TRBJ2-2
V gene: TRBV7-2
CDR3 DNA: TGTGCCAGCAGCTTAGTACTAGCGGGAGGTGGCACCGGGGAGCTGTTTTTT
CDR3 protein: CASSLVLAGGGTGELFF

clone size: NA
D gene: TRBD1
J gene: TRBJ2-7
V gene: TRBV2
CDR3 DNA: TGTGCCAGCAGGGTGGACAGGGGGAGCGACGAGCAGTACTTC
CDR3 protein: CASRVDRGSDEQYF

clone size: once
D gene: TRBD1
J gene: TRBJ1-1
V gene: TRBV3-1/TRBV3-2
CDR3 DNA: TGTGCCAGCAGCCACCCACCGGGACAGGGAAACACTGAAGCTTTCTTT
CDR3 protein: CASSHPPGQGNTEAFF

clone size: few
D gene: NA
J gene: TRBJ1-6
V gene: TRBV19
CDR3 DNA: TGTGCCAGTAGAGCAGGGGCCCTCGGTTCACCCCTCCACTTT
CDR3 protein: CASRAGALGSPLHF

clone size: NA
D gene: NA
J gene: TRBJ2-1
V gene: TRBV24-1
CDR3 DNA: TGTGCCACCAGTAGTTCTGGAGGTGAGCAGTTCTTC
CDR3 protein: CATSSSGGEQFF

clone size: once
D gene: TRBD1
J gene: TRBJ2-5
V gene: TRBV11-2
CDR3 DNA: TGTGCCAGCAGCCCCAGGGGGAAAGGGGAGACCCAGTACTTC
CDR3 protein: CASSPRGKGETQYF

clone size: NA
D gene: NA
J gene: TRBJ2-7
V gene: TRBV9
CDR3 DNA: TGTGCCAGCAGCCCTGGGGGGGCAGGAAAAAGCTCCTACGAGCAGTACTTC
CDR3 protein: CASSPGGAGKSSYEQYF

clone size: NA
D gene: TRBD1
J gene: TRBJ2-2
V gene: TRBV14
CDR3 DNA: TGTGCCAGCACCGGGAGACAGGGGGAAGGCGGGGAGCTGTTTTTT
CDR3 protein: CASTGRQGEGGELFF

clone size: NA
D gene: NA
J gene: TRBJ2-1
V gene: TRBV24-1
CDR3 DNA: TGTGCCACCAGTGACCCACGACAGGAACCCTACAATGAGCAGTTCTTC
CDR3 protein: CATSDPRQEPYNEQFF

clone size: NA
D gene: TRBD1
J gene: TRBJ2-7
V gene: TRBV4-3
CDR3 DNA: TGCGCCAGCAGCCAAGAAACGGCGACAGGGGGCTACTACTACGAGCAGTACTTC
CDR3 protein: CASSQETATGGYYYEQYF

clone size: NA
D gene: NA
J gene: TRBJ1-4
V gene: TRBV10-2
CDR3 DNA: TGCGCCAGCAGTGAGTCTGGGGCCTGGGGTGAAAAACTGTTTTTT
CDR3 protein: CASSESGAWGEKLFF